The 22 T cell receptor beta chains below were found in one sample sequenced in a study of T cell responses to AZD1222 COVID-19 vaccine. Measured with immunoSEQ multiplex PCR; TCRdb has only the in-frame clones, and not every one. The sample includes 60,000 to 100,000 clones, just over 90% of them seen just once. This material consisted of peripheral blood, taken on day 0 of MenACWY control vaccination. Every receptor here comes from an adult in good health.

V usage is TRBV7-9 and J usage is TRBJ2-1; TRBD2 matches 8 bases. Germline CDR1 is SEHNR and CDR2 is FQNEAQ (reference sequence). Unmatched junction bases numbered 1, after V lost 2 bases and J lost 4 bases. The CDR3 totals 14 residues. The CDR3 region has the DNA TGTGCCAGCAGCTTACTAGCGGGTTACAATGAGCAGTTCTTC. Translating it yields CASSLLAGYNEQFF.

The rearrangement links TRBV19 to TRBJ2-5; 8 bases align to TRBD2. V was pared by 3 bases and J by 5 bases, with 8 bases of the junction left unmatched. Germline lookup yields CDR1 LNHDA and CDR2 SQIVND (reference sequence). This CDR3 contains 15 residues. CDR3 sequence (DNA): TGTGCCAGTAGTATTGGGCGGGAGGTTTTTGAGACCCAGTACTTC. Protein sequence: CASSIGREVFETQYF.

This chain connects TRBV7-6 to TRBJ2-7; TRBD2 matches 15 bases. The CDR3 is made up of 16 amino acids. Unmatched junction bases numbered 8, after V lost 5 bases and J lost 6 bases. Germline loops: CDR1 SGHVS, CDR2 FNYEAQ. CDR3 in amino acids: CASSPSPGLAGGEQYF. CDR3 coding DNA: TGTGCCAGCAGCCCCTCTCCGGGACTAGCGGGAGGCGAGCAGTACTTC. Based on the CDR3 plus reference TRBV7-6 and TRBJ2-7, the full variable domain is GAGVSQSPRYKVTKRGQDVALRCDPISGHVSLYWYRQALGQGPEFLTYFNYEAQQDKSGLPNDRFSAERPEGSISTLTIQRTEQRDSAMYRCASSPSPGLAGGEQYFGPGTRLTVT.

A single count supports this clone. The J gene is TRBJ1-1, the V gene TRBV28, with D hard to call. Germline CDR1 is MDHEN and CDR2 is SYDVKM. V gave up 2 bases and J gave up 0 bases, with 4 bases separating them. The CDR3 has 13 residues. Here the CDR3 reads CASSLPVNTEAFF. The CDR3 DNA is TGTGCCAGCAGTTTACCGGTGAACACTGAAGCTTTCTTT.

V usage is TRBV6-6 and J usage is TRBJ2-1; 8 positions match TRBD2. The ends lost 6 bases at V and 5 bases at J; junction bases unmatched: 9. The CDR3 has 15 residues. CDR1 and CDR2 (germline): MNHNY, SVGAGI (reference sequence). DNA for the CDR3: TGTGCCAGCAGCCTCACGGGGGGGCTTCACAATGAGCAGTTCTTC. This gives the protein CASSLTGGLHNEQFF.

The V and J genes are TRBV27 and TRBJ2-3; 10 bases map to TRBD2. This CDR3 is built from 17 residues. Per the germline V gene, CDR1 is MNHEY and CDR2 is SMNVEV (reference sequence). Trimming cost V 1 base and J 0 bases; bases outside gene matches: 4. CDR3: CASSLWASGRSTDTQYF. The CDR3 nucleotides read TGTGCCAGCAGTTTATGGGCTAGCGGGAGAAGCACAGATACGCAGTATTTT.

This rearrangement joins TRBV13 to TRBJ1-4; D gene unclear. The CDR3 loop spans 16 amino acids. V was cut by 4 bases and J by 0 bases, with 12 bases left in between. From germline, CDR1 is PRHDT and CDR2 FYEKMQ (reference sequence). CDR3 nucleotides: TGTGCCAGCAGCTCCTCCGTAGGTACAACTAATGAAAAACTGTTTTTT. It is translated as CASSSSVGTTNEKLFF. The entire variable domain, with the rest obtained from reference TRBV13 and TRBJ1-4, is as follows: AAGVIQSPRHLIKEKRETATLKCYPIPRHDTVYWYQQGPGQDPQFLISFYEKMQSDKGSIPDRFSAQQFSDYHSELNMSSLELGDSALYFCASSSSVGTTNEKLFFGSGTQLSVL.

The chain combines TRBV7-2 with TRBJ2-1; tentatively, D is TRBD1 (6 bases). The CDR3 contains 16 residues. The germline gives CDR1 SGHTA, CDR2 FQGNSA. V was trimmed by 1 base and J by 4 bases, leaving 14 bases between them. The CDR3 here is CASSLDPGAEYNEQFF. CDR3 bases: TGTGCCAGCAGCTTAGACCCAGGGGCGGAGTACAATGAGCAGTTCTTC.

V is TRBV5-6 and J is TRBJ2-4; D is unclear. The length of the CDR3 is 11 residues. Looked up from germline, CDR1 is SGHDT and CDR2 is YYEEEE. V lost 2 bases and J 6 bases, leaving 3 bases between the germline ends. This CDR3 reads CASSFRNIQYF. CDR3 coding DNA: TGTGCCAGCAGCTTCAGAAACATTCAGTACTTC.

A remark on this clone: The junction differs from germline at one of its ends, possibly a read error. The V and J genes are TRBV12-3 or TRBV12-4 and TRBJ1-1; perhaps TRBD1 as D (6 bases). This CDR3 is 12 amino acids long. CDR3 in amino acids: CASKTGQPFLIF. CDR3 nucleotide sequence: TGTGCCAGCAAAACCGGACAGCCGTTTTTAATCTTT.

The chain carries TRBV2 and TRBJ1-1, with 7 bases that match TRBD1. Germline CDR1 reads SNHLY; CDR2 reads FYNNEI. CDR3 length equals 14 residues. Trimming cost V 6 bases and J 1 base; bases outside gene matches: 5. CDR3 residues: CASRPRTGNTEAFF. Written as DNA, the CDR3 is TGTGCCAGCAGACCGCGGACAGGGAACACTGAAGCTTTCTTT.

This clone came up once. The chain combines TRBV11-3 with TRBJ2-1; 7 bases agree with TRBD1. Looked up from germline, CDR1 is SGHNT and CDR2 is YENEEA. CDR3 length: 13 amino acids. V lost 6 bases and J lost 7; bases outside the gene matches: 6. The CDR3 nucleotides read TGTGCCAGCAGTCGGACAGGTCGGAATGAGCAGTTCTTC. This codes for CASSRTGRNEQFF.

A few counts support this clone. This chain uses TRBV7-2 with TRBJ1-5, with D unclear. The CDR3 covers 12 residues. Looked up from germline, CDR1 is SGHTA and CDR2 is FQGNSA. V lost 2 bases, J lost 9 bases, and 8 bases lay in between. The CDR3 loop is CASSLSGRPQHF. The DNA of the CDR3 is TGTGCCAGCAGCTTATCTGGTAGGCCCCAGCATTTT.

This chain joins TRBV6-5 and TRBJ1-3; D uncertain. The germline V and J ends were trimmed by 4 bases and 6 bases, with 16 bases remaining between them. This CDR3 has 15 residues. In germline, CDR1 is MNHEY, CDR2 SVGAGI. The CDR3 DNA reads TGTGCCAGCAGTTCTCCGGGAGGGTTTGAAAACACCATATATTTT. Encoded protein: CASSSPGGFENTIYF.

The chain combines TRBV5-1 with TRBJ2-3; 7 nucleotides line up with TRBD2. V gave up 3 bases and J gave up 0 bases; unmatched junction bases: 4. Germline V gene data show CDR1 as SGHRS and CDR2 as YFSETQ. This CDR3 has 15 amino acids. The CDR3 region is CASSWGRGSTDTQYF. Here the CDR3 DNA reads TGCGCCAGCAGCTGGGGGAGGGGAAGCACAGATACGCAGTATTTT. The whole variable domain, remainder taken from reference TRBV5-1 and TRBJ2-3, is KAGVTQTPRYLIKTRGQQVTLSCSPISGHRSVSWYQQTPGQGLQFLFEYFSETQRNKGNFPGRFSGRQFSNSRSEMNVSTLELGDSALYLCASSWGRGSTDTQYFGPGTRLTVL.

The V gene is TRBV29-1, the J gene TRBJ1-3, with D possibly being TRBD1 (6 bases). The CDR3 is 15 residues long. CDR1 is SQVTM, CDR2 ANQGSEA, per germline. V lost 3 bases and J 4 bases, leaving 16 bases between the germline ends. In DNA, the CDR3 is TGCAGCGTTGACCCCATCCCCGGACAGGGAAACACCATATATTTT. Its protein product is CSVDPIPGQGNTIYF.

CDR3 nucleotide sequence: TGTGCCAGCAGTGAAGGGGGCCCCTATAATTCACCCCTCCACTTT. Translating it yields CASSEGGPYNSPLHF. V usage is TRBV6-1 and J usage is TRBJ1-6, with D perhaps matching TRBD1 (5 bases). Trimming shortened V by 1 base and J by 2 bases, and 6 bases separated the two germline ends. The CDR3 contains 15 residues. The germline gives CDR1 MNHNS, CDR2 SASEGT.

The V call is TRBV6-5, the J call TRBJ2-2, with 11 bases fitting TRBD1. This CDR3 has 15 residues. The germline V gene encodes CDR1 MNHEY and CDR2 SVGAGI. The V gene end was trimmed by 6 bases and the J gene end by 5 bases; junction bases not matched to a gene: 5. The CDR3 DNA sequence: TGTGCCAGCAGCCTGGGACAGGGGGGGACCGGGGAGCTGTTTTTT. This translates into CASSLGQGGTGELFF.

The V gene is TRBV7-6, the J gene TRBJ2-1, with 14 bases identical to TRBD2. J lost 8 bases, V lost 4 bases, and 13 bases had no gene match. Germline V CDR1 and CDR2: SGHVS, FNYEAQ. CDR3 length: 18 residues. For the CDR3, the DNA is TGTGCCAGCAGCTCGAACGGTGGGGGGACTAGCGGGAGACATGAGCAGTTCTTC. Amino acid sequence: CASSSNGGGTSGRHEQFF.

This chain links TRBV2 with TRBJ1-6; D may be TRBD1 (5 bases). Germline assignment: CDR1 SNHLY and CDR2 FYNNEI. The V end lost 6 bases, the J end lost 0 bases, and 15 bases lay between the germline ends. This CDR3 has 17 residues. CDR3 nucleotides: TGTGCCAGCAGCGGTCCCGGGACTAGCTCCTATAATTCACCCCTCCACTTT. Residues: CASSGPGTSSYNSPLHF.

The rearrangement uses TRBV10-1 and TRBJ2-5; 9 bases fit TRBD2. The CDR3 is made up of 15 amino acids. The ends lost 10 bases at V and 3 bases at J; junction bases unmatched: 12. The germline CDR1 and CDR2 sequences are WNHNN and SYGVQD (reference sequence). Written as DNA, the CDR3 is TGCGCCACGACCTGCGGGACTAGCTTTAAAGAGACCCAGTACTTC. Encoded protein: CATTCGTSFKETQYF.

This clone was seen once. The rearrangement uses TRBV2 and TRBJ2-5; D uncertain. Germline assignment: CDR1 SNHLY and CDR2 FYNNEI. Trimming left V 2 bases short and J 5 bases short, with 9 bases between. CDR3 length: 13 amino acids. CDR3 residues: CASSERLRETQYF. The CDR3 region has the DNA TGTGCCAGCAGTGAACGGTTGAGGGAGACCCAGTACTTC.